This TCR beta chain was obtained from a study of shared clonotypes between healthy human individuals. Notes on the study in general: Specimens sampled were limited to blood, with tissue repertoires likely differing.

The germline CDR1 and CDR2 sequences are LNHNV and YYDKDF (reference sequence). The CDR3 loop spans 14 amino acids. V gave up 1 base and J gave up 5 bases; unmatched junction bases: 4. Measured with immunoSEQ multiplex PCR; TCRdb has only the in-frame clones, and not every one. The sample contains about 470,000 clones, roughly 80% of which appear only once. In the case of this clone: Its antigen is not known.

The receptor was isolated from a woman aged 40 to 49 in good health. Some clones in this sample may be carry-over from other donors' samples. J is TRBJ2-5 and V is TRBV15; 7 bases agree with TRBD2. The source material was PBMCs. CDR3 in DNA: TGTGCCACCAGCAGAGGGGGGAGGGTGGAGACCCAGTACTTC. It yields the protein CATSRGGRVETQYF.